This T cell receptor beta chain is drawn from a study of shared clonotypes between healthy human individuals. The table came from immunoSEQ multiplex PCR; TCRdb's copy has only in-frame clones and leaves some out. The repertoire holds around 940,000 clones, with over 60% as singletons. The CDR3 contains 17 residues. Germline V gives CDR1 SEHNR, CDR2 FQNEAQ (reference sequence). V dropped 5 bases and J dropped 5; count of bases not matched to a gene: 12. This clone was recorded once. The TCR comes from a man between 18 and 29 years old in good health. The V and J genes are TRBV7-9 and TRBJ1-4, with 9 positions matching TRBD1. The sequenced sample was memory CD4+ T cells sorted from blood. As to subset: CD45RA-negative fraction. CDR3 coding DNA: TGTGCCAGCAGCCCAGGGACAGGGCGCATGGGAAATGAAAAACTGTTTTTT. Its translation: CASSPGTGRMGNEKLFF.